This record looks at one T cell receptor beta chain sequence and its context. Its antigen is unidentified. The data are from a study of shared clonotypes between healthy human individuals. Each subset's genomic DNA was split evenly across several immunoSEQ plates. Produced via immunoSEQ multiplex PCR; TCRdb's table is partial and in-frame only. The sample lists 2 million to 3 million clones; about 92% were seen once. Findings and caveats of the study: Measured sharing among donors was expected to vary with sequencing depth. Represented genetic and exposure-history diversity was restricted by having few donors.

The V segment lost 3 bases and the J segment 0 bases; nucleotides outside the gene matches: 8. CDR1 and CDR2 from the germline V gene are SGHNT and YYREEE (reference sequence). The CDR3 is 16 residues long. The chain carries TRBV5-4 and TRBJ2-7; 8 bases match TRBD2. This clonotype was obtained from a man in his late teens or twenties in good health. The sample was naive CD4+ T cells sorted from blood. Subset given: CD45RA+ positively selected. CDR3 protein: CASSSPPGGSSYEQYF. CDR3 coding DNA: TGTGCCAGCAGCTCCCCGCCGGGGGGGAGCTCCTACGAGCAGTACTTC.